The entry below gives a single T cell receptor (beta chain) sequence along with its context. No antigen is known for it. This record comes from a study of cytomegalovirus exposure and HLA in healthy donors. For the study at large: Genetic ancestry analysis placed 75% to 85% of the 400 or so donors that were genotyped in the Caucasian-associated cluster. Study-level points and caveats: CMV serostatus was the only recorded immune exposure for donors. Association of a missense DCLRE1C variant with TCR beta V- and J-gene trimming was reported in a later analysis.

This CDR3 is built from 13 residues. Germline V gene data show CDR1 as MDHEN and CDR2 as SYDVKM. V was trimmed by 10 bases and J by 0 bases, leaving 12 bases between them. The PCR employed 60 Vbeta primers together with 13 Jbeta primers. The repertoire was sequenced with immunoSEQ multiplex PCR; TCRdb's copy has only in-frame clones and lacks some. Of about 150,000 clones listed, around 80% were seen once; the top ten hold around 3.6%. The receptor comes from a woman in her thirties or forties in good health and CMV-seronegative. The genes are TRBV28 and TRBJ1-2; no clear D. Sequencing was carried out using PBMCs. The CDR3 sequence: CATTGSANYGYTF. The CDR3 nucleotides are TGTGCCACCACGGGTAGCGCTAACTATGGCTACACCTTC.